A selection of T cell receptor beta chains follows, all from one sample in a study of PD-1 blockade in classical Hodgkin lymphoma. Only in-frame clones appear in the TCRdb table, and some are missing; sequencing was by immunoSEQ multiplex PCR. This sample has fewer than 30,000 clones, with approximately 79% found just once. Source: peripheral blood mononuclear cells (PBMCs), taken before the fourth cycle of nivolumab. The receptor set was obtained from a human donor with classical Hodgkin lymphoma. Both conserved end residues are part of each CDR3.

j_gene: TRBJ2-3
v_gene: TRBV6-6
CDR3aa: CASSYASGSTDTQYF

j_gene: TRBJ2-1
v_gene: TRBV5-4
CDR3aa: CASSFTGGKYNEQFF

j_gene: TRBJ1-2
v_gene: TRBV5-6
CDR3aa: CASSLIRAMYGYTF

j_gene: TRBJ2-7
v_gene: TRBV10-2
CDR3aa: CATRDGQSGEQYF

j_gene: TRBJ2-7
v_gene: TRBV28
CDR3aa: CASSFGTVTYEQYF

j_gene: TRBJ2-7
v_gene: TRBV6-5
CDR3aa: CASSSGTSGGYEQYF

j_gene: TRBJ2-5
v_gene: TRBV9
CDR3aa: CASSVSTGYGWETQYF

j_gene: TRBJ1-4
v_gene: TRBV18
CDR3aa: CASSPYEALREKLFF

j_gene: TRBJ2-3
v_gene: TRBV9
CDR3aa: CASSVERYTDTQYF

j_gene: TRBJ2-1
v_gene: TRBV7-3
CDR3aa: CASSLGSGRYNEQFF

j_gene: TRBJ1-1
v_gene: TRBV30
CDR3aa: CAWSQGRNTEAFF

j_gene: TRBJ1-2
v_gene: TRBV7-2
CDR3aa: CASSRSNTYNNYGYTF

j_gene: TRBJ1-1
v_gene: TRBV2
CDR3aa: CASSEEQGSQAFF

j_gene: TRBJ2-7
v_gene: TRBV7-6
CDR3aa: CASSSRNKNEQYF

j_gene: TRBJ1-1
v_gene: TRBV7-9
CDR3aa: CASSLNTEAFF

j_gene: TRBJ1-1
v_gene: TRBV5-6
CDR3aa: CASSLARQGNTEAFF

j_gene: TRBJ2-5
v_gene: TRBV11-3
CDR3aa: CASSPVGDQETQYF

j_gene: TRBJ2-5
v_gene: TRBV6-1
CDR3aa: CASSRRGETQYF

j_gene: TRBJ1-1
v_gene: TRBV7-9
CDR3aa: CASSLARVEAFF

j_gene: TRBJ1-1
v_gene: TRBV30
CDR3aa: CAWSVFWAGNTEAFF

j_gene: TRBJ1-2
v_gene: TRBV18
CDR3aa: CASSPEGQGSGYTF

j_gene: TRBJ1-2
v_gene: TRBV29-1
CDR3aa: CSARGNDHGYTF

j_gene: TRBJ1-1
v_gene: TRBV6-5
CDR3aa: CASSYSEQGTEAFF

j_gene: TRBJ1-5
v_gene: TRBV19
CDR3aa: CASSTFTGGESNQPQHF

j_gene: TRBJ1-1
v_gene: TRBV6-5
CDR3aa: CASSYSVRGTEAFF

j_gene: TRBJ2-2
v_gene: TRBV25-1
CDR3aa: CASSESGGGGELFF

j_gene: TRBJ2-2
v_gene: TRBV2
CDR3aa: CASILGTGGDTGELFF

j_gene: TRBJ2-1
v_gene: TRBV6-5
CDR3aa: CASSYGGDNEQFF

j_gene: TRBJ1-1
v_gene: TRBV18
CDR3aa: CASSPRTGEGNTEAFF

j_gene: TRBJ1-2
v_gene: TRBV30
CDR3aa: CAWSESTAGGYTF

j_gene: TRBJ1-3
v_gene: TRBV28
CDR3aa: CASLSSGSGNTIYF

j_gene: TRBJ1-5
v_gene: TRBV2
CDR3aa: CASSPDSGGNQPQHF

j_gene: TRBJ1-5
v_gene: TRBV5-6
CDR3aa: CASSFGRGGNQPQHF

j_gene: TRBJ1-1
v_gene: TRBV7-6
CDR3aa: CASSLADRLNTEAFF

j_gene: TRBJ2-7
v_gene: TRBV11-3
CDR3aa: CASSLTPPRGGPYEQYF

j_gene: TRBJ2-7
v_gene: TRBV2
CDR3aa: CASSLWAESSYEQYF

j_gene: TRBJ1-2
v_gene: TRBV4-3
CDR3aa: CASSQDNIGGAGEGYTF

j_gene: TRBJ2-3
v_gene: TRBV5-1
CDR3aa: CASSPLAGAVADTQYF

j_gene: TRBJ2-5
v_gene: TRBV7-8
CDR3aa: CASSLSGYAEYF

j_gene: TRBJ2-7
v_gene: TRBV28
CDR3aa: CASSLGTNYEQYF

j_gene: TRBJ2-3
v_gene: TRBV28
CDR3aa: CASSFIWEGDTQYF

j_gene: TRBJ1-1
v_gene: TRBV12-5
CDR3aa: CASGFEGIHTEAFF

j_gene: TRBJ1-3
v_gene: TRBV11-2
CDR3aa: CASSLRTGQGRIGNTIYF

j_gene: TRBJ2-3
v_gene: TRBV7-2
CDR3aa: CASNVRGGLTDTQYF

j_gene: TRBJ1-6
v_gene: TRBV2
CDR3aa: CASSRDGGDSPLHF

j_gene: TRBJ1-1
v_gene: TRBV5-4
CDR3aa: CASSLGVSGTEAFF

j_gene: TRBJ2-3
v_gene: TRBV4-3
CDR3aa: CASSLTGAIDTQYF

j_gene: TRBJ2-6
v_gene: TRBV4-3
CDR3aa: CASSRTTGVGGANVLTF

j_gene: TRBJ2-1
v_gene: TRBV2
CDR3aa: CASSESAGGYNEQFF

j_gene: TRBJ2-1
v_gene: TRBV4-3
CDR3aa: CASSQGPGDFNEQFF

j_gene: TRBJ1-6
v_gene: TRBV2
CDR3aa: CASSEWGVRVRNNSPLHF